A single sample gave rise to the 13 T cell receptor beta chains below, sequenced in a study of blood T cell repertoires in COVID-19. Assay used: immunoSEQ multiplex PCR; TCRdb lists only in-frame clones, some missing. The top ten clones hold 8.9% of a sample with 130,000 or so clones, roughly 89% of them seen once. The sequencing input was peripheral blood. The source of these receptors is a man aged 25-45 years with COVID-19, enrolled during active disease.

The rearrangement uses TRBV28 and TRBJ2-5; D possibly corresponds to TRBD1 (5 bases). Germline V gives CDR1 MDHEN, CDR2 SYDVKM. Trimming stripped 3 bases from V and 5 bases from J, with 19 bases between. The CDR3 contains 16 residues. The CDR3 sequence: CASSFLSDSKSETQYF. CDR3 nucleotide sequence: TGTGCCAGCAGTTTCCTCTCTGACAGCAAGTCGGAGACCCAGTACTTC.

The table lists this clone with a count of one. The chain recombines TRBV6-1 with TRBJ1-2; TRBD1 matches 7 bases. CDR1 MNHNS and CDR2 SASEGT come from the germline V gene. V dropped 3 bases and J dropped 5; count of bases not matched to a gene: 9. There are 15 residues in the CDR3. The CDR3, as DNA: TGTGCCAGCAGTGATACAGGGGCCCTCTCTTATGGCTACACCTTC. Its translation: CASSDTGALSYGYTF.

The chain joins TRBV24-1 to TRBJ2-1; D is undetermined. The germline V gene has CDR1 KGHDR and CDR2 SFDVKD. V lost 7 bases, J lost 2 bases, and 8 bases lay in between. The CDR3 is 13 residues long. The CDR3 region has the DNA TGTGCCACCAGCCGGTCGACCTACAATGAGCAGTTCTTC. Protein product: CATSRSTYNEQFF.

This clone was counted once. The chain recombines TRBV6-2 or TRBV6-3 with TRBJ1-1; D might be TRBD1 (5 bases). V shed 6 bases and J shed 5 bases, with 10 bases lying between them. CDR3 length: 12 amino acids. The germline gives CDR1 MNHEY, CDR2 SVGEGT. As DNA, the CDR3 is TGTGCCAGCAGCCGAGACAGAACTGAAGCTTTCTTT. Amino acid sequence: CASSRDRTEAFF.

J is TRBJ2-3 and V is TRBV10-1, with 12 bases aligning to TRBD2. This CDR3 is built from 17 residues. CDR1 is WNHNN and CDR2 is SYGVQD in the germline V gene (reference sequence). Trimming took 3 bases from V and 6 from J; bases not matched to a gene: 10. In DNA form, the CDR3 reads TGCGCCAGCAGTGACGGCCTAGCGGGAGGGAGTGTGGATACGCAGTATTTT. Translated, it gives CASSDGLAGGSVDTQYF.

The CDR3 bases are TGCGCCAGCAGCAGGAGCAGGGATGGGACCCAGTACTTC. Translated: CASSRSRDGTQYF. V gene TRBV4-1 combines with J gene TRBJ2-5; D is perhaps TRBD1 (5 bases). Germline V gives CDR1 MGHRA, CDR2 YSYEKL. The ends were cut back, 5 bases at V and 7 bases at J, with 14 bases in the middle. The CDR3 runs 13 residues.

The gene calls are TRBV29-1 and TRBJ1-5; no clear D gene. Trimming removed 4 bases from V and 2 bases from J, with 9 bases in between. Germline assignment: CDR1 SQVTM and CDR2 ANQGSEA. CDR3 size: 13 residues. The CDR3 spells CSVVEQGNQPQHF. In DNA form, the CDR3 reads TGCAGCGTTGTTGAACAAGGCAATCAGCCCCAGCATTTT. Looking up the rest from reference TRBV29-1 and TRBJ1-5 gives the full variable domain: SAVISQKPSRDICQRGTSLTIQCQVDSQVTMMFWYRQQPGQSLTLIATANQGSEATYESGFVIDKFPISRPNLTFSTLTVSNMSPEDSSIYLCSVVEQGNQPQHFGDGTRLSIL.

This chain links TRBV19 with TRBJ2-2; 8 nucleotides match TRBD1. This CDR3 comprises 15 residues. V lost 7 bases, J lost 7 bases, and 11 bases stayed unmatched. Germline V gene lookup returns CDR1 LNHDA and CDR2 SQIVND (reference sequence). Here the CDR3 DNA reads TGTGCCAGTACCCCAGGGGGCCTAGAGATCGGGGAGCTGTTTTTT. Translated, it gives CASTPGGLEIGELFF.

CDR3 DNA: TGTGCCAGCAGCGCCATAGTAGGGGCCTACAATGAGCAGTTCTTC. As protein: CASSAIVGAYNEQFF. The J gene is TRBJ2-1, the V gene TRBV6-5, with D possibly matching TRBD1 (5 bases). This CDR3 is built from 15 residues. V dropped 6 bases and J dropped 2 bases, with 14 bases sitting between them. CDR1 and CDR2 from the germline V gene are MNHEY and SVGAGI.

The chain couples TRBV5-4 to TRBJ1-1; D is uncertain. The CDR3 spans 15 residues. Germline loops: CDR1 SGHNT, CDR2 YYREEE (reference sequence). V lost 0 bases to trimming and J lost 1 base, with 10 bases between them. The CDR3 DNA reads as TGTGCCAGCAGCTTGGCCCGGGGAAGGAACACTGAAGCTTTCTTT. Translation gives CASSLARGRNTEAFF.

This clone was recorded a few times. The chain carries TRBV20-1 and TRBJ1-5; D possibly corresponds to TRBD1 (5 bases). Trimming pared 5 bases from V and 3 bases from J, leaving 11 bases between. This CDR3 contains 13 residues. CDR1 is DFQATT, CDR2 SNEGSKA, per germline (reference sequence). The CDR3 nucleotides are TGCAGTGCTCGTGACAGCGTCAATCAGCCCCAGCATTTT. Protein product: CSARDSVNQPQHF.

The chain combines TRBV9 with TRBJ1-5; D is perhaps TRBD1 (5 bases). The CDR3 is 16 residues long. V was trimmed by 4 bases and J by 1 base, leaving 15 bases between them. CDR1 is SGDLS and CDR2 is YYNGEE in the germline V gene. Written as DNA, the CDR3 is TGTGCCAGCAGCCCGGGGGGGGTTGGAAGCAATCAGCCCCAGCATTTT. Encoded protein: CASSPGGVGSNQPQHF.

In its sample, this clone was seen once. The rearrangement joins TRBV6-1 to TRBJ2-3, with 15 bases lining up with TRBD2. With 1 base clipped from V and 2 bases from J, the junction kept 4 bases outside the gene matches. The germline gives CDR1 MNHNS, CDR2 SASEGT. This CDR3 is 18 amino acids long. The DNA of the CDR3 is TGTGCCAGCAGTGAAGGGTGGACTAGCGGGAGGGCCACAGATACGCAGTATTTT. It translates to CASSEGWTSGRATDTQYF.